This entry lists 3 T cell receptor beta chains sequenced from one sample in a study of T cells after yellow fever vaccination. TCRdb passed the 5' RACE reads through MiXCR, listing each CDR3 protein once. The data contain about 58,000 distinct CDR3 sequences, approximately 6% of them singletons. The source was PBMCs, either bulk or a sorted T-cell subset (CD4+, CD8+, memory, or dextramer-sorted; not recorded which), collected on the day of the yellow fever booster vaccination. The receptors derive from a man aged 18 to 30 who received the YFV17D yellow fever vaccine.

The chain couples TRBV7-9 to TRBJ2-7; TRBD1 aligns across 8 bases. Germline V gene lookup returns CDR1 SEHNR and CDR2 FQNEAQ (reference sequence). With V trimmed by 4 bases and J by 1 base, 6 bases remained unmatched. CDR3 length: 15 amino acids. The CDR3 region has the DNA TGTGCCAGCAGCTCGACAGGGGTGGATTCCTACGAGCAGTACTTC. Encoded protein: CASSSTGVDSYEQYF.

This CDR3 reads CASKDHLRAGANVLTF. In DNA, the CDR3 is TGCGCCAGCAAGGACCACCTACGGGCTGGGGCCAACGTCCTGACTTTC. The chain recombines TRBV5-1 with TRBJ2-6; D is undetermined. The CDR3 runs 16 residues. Between the trimmed V and J ends, which lost 6 bases and 2 bases, there was a span of 15 bases. CDR1 SGHRS and CDR2 YFSETQ come from the germline V gene.

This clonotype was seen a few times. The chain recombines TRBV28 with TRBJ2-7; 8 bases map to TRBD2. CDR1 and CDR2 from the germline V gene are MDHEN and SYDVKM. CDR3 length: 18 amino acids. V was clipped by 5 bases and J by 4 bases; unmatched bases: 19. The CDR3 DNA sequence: TGTGCCAGCAGTCCCCATAGGCCTAGCGGGTGGGGTTTATACGAGCAGTACGTC. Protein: CASSPHRPSGWGLYEQYV.